The 22 T cell receptor beta chains below were found in one sample sequenced in a study of T cell repertoires in cytomegalovirus infection. Their cognate antigens are unknown. MiXCR, applied by TCRdb to the reads, yields one record per CDR3 protein. This table holds fewer than 950,000 distinct CDR3 sequences, about 30% found once. This sample comprised cultured CD8+ T cells from PBMCs, obtained from culture after CMV antigen stimulation. Receptor source: a human donor in good health (CMV status not recorded). Some clones in this sample may be carry-over from other donors' samples.

The CDR3: CSVRRENQPQHF. The CDR3 coding sequence is TGCAGCGTAAGGAGGGAGAATCAGCCCCAGCATTTT. This chain links TRBV29-1 with TRBJ1-5; D ambiguous. The CDR3 length is 12 residues. Germline CDR1 and CDR2: SQVTM and ANQGSEA. Trimming took 6 bases from V and 4 from J, leaving 10 bases between them.

There are a few counts of this clonotype. The rearrangement joins TRBV12-3 or TRBV12-4 to TRBJ1-2, with 10 bases fitting TRBD1. The CDR3 has 15 residues. The V and J ends lost 5 bases and 5 bases, in that order; junction bases with no gene match: 8. CDR3 loop: CASSIGTGVGYGYTF. CDR3 bases: TGTGCCAGCAGTATAGGGACAGGGGTTGGTTATGGCTACACCTTC.

CDR3 amino acids: CASSSGESRWEQYV. In DNA form, the CDR3 reads TGTGCCAGCAGTTCAGGCGAGTCTCGTTGGGAGCAGTACGTC. The J gene is TRBJ2-7, the V gene TRBV6-2 or TRBV6-3; D gene unclear. The CDR3 has 14 residues. The germline V gene encodes CDR1 MNHEY and CDR2 SVGEGT. V lost 4 bases, J lost 7 bases, and 17 bases lay in between.

This clonotype was observed many times. The rearrangement links TRBV7-8 to TRBJ2-5; D may be TRBD2 (6 bases). The CDR3 has 17 residues. The germline V gene encodes CDR1 SGHVS and CDR2 FQNEAQ. The V end lost 2 bases, the J end lost 5 bases, and 21 bases lay between the germline ends. The CDR3 here is CASSLPPTTRVGETQYF. The CDR3 DNA is TGTGCCAGCAGCTTACCGCCTACGACTAGAGTTGGGGAGACCCAGTACTTC. Supplemented by reference TRBV7-8 and TRBJ2-5, the full variable domain reads GAGVSQSPRYKVAKRGQDVALRCDPISGHVSLFWYQQALGQGPEFLTYFQNEAQLDKSGLPSDRFFAERPEGSVSTLKIQRTQQEDSAVYLCASSLPPTTRVGETQYFGPGTRLLVL.

Worth noting for this clonotype: One junction end disagrees with the germline gene, perhaps due to a read error. The genes are TRBV4-3 and TRBJ2-7, with 8 bases identical to TRBD1. This CDR3 contains 17 residues. Germline assignment: CDR1 LGHNA and CDR2 YSLEER. The CDR3, as DNA: TGCGCCAACAGCCAACGGACAGGGCCAGGGGCTTACTACGAGCAGTACTTC. Translating it yields CANSQRTGPGAYYEQYF.

This clonotype was counted a single time. The rearrangement joins TRBV6-6 to TRBJ1-5, with D unresolved. Trimming left V 3 bases short and J 7 bases short, with 13 bases between. The CDR3 sequence is 14 residues long. Per germline, CDR1 MNHNY and CDR2 SVGAGI (reference sequence). The CDR3 loop reads CASSYTIHKQPQHF. The CDR3 DNA is TGTGCCAGCAGTTATACGATTCACAAGCAGCCCCAGCATTTT.

This chain links TRBV19 with TRBJ1-5, with 11 bases fitting TRBD1. V was clipped by 4 bases and J by 4 bases; unmatched bases: 6. The CDR3 contains 16 residues. Germline CDR1 is LNHDA and CDR2 is SQIVND (reference sequence). CDR3 in amino acids: CASSRGTGGTNQPQHF. The CDR3 DNA follows: TGTGCCAGTAGTAGGGGGACAGGGGGGACTAATCAGCCCCAGCATTTT. Full variable domain (outside the CDR3, taken from reference TRBV19 and TRBJ1-5): DGGITQSPKYLFRKEGQNVTLSCEQNLNHDAMYWYRQDPGQGLRLIYYSQIVNDFQKGDIAEGYSVSREKKESFPLTVTSAQKNPTAFYLCASSRGTGGTNQPQHFGDGTRLSIL.

This clonotype showed up just a few times. The chain combines TRBV2 with TRBJ2-4; 8 nucleotides match TRBD1. The junction had 6 bases not matched to a gene; V was cut back by 6 bases and J by 2 bases. CDR1 SNHLY and CDR2 FYNNEI come from the germline V gene. CDR3 length: 15 amino acids. The CDR3 reads CASRDRGPPKNIQYF. For the CDR3, the DNA is TGTGCCAGCAGAGACAGGGGACCCCCCAAAAACATTCAGTACTTC.

This clonotype was seen a handful of times. The rearrangement joins TRBV7-9 to TRBJ1-6; D is ambiguous. The V end was cut by 3 bases, the J end by 7 bases, with 10 bases between. This CDR3 spans 14 amino acids. From germline, CDR1 is SEHNR and CDR2 FQNEAQ (reference sequence). The DNA of the CDR3 is TGTGCCAGCAGCTTGGTTCCGATAAATTCACCCCTCCACTTT. Translation gives CASSLVPINSPLHF.

This chain links TRBV20-1 with TRBJ1-1; D is unclear. Per germline, CDR1 DFQATT and CDR2 SNEGSKA (reference sequence). V lost 1 base and J lost 0, with 6 bases in between. The CDR3 extends over 13 amino acids. CDR3 sequence reads: CSARGPVNTEAFF. The CDR3 region has the DNA TGCAGTGCTAGAGGTCCGGTGAACACTGAAGCTTTCTTT.

This clonotype has just a few counts. The chain carries TRBV4-1 and TRBJ2-1; a weak D match, TRBD1 (7 bases). The CDR3 has 13 residues. V was pared by 4 bases and J by 10 bases, with 14 bases between. Germline lookup yields CDR1 MGHRA and CDR2 YSYEKL. The chain's CDR3 is CASSLQGGREQFF. In DNA, the CDR3 is TGCGCCAGCAGCCTCCAGGGGGGCAGGGAGCAGTTCTTC.

In this sample, this clonotype turned up a few times. J is TRBJ2-1 and V is TRBV12-3 or TRBV12-4; no clear D gene. The CDR3 has 15 residues. The V and J ends lost 5 bases and 1 base respectively, with 12 bases between them. CDR3 protein: CASSLPDGSYNEQFF. The CDR3 region has the DNA TGTGCCAGCAGTCTCCCGGACGGATCCTACAATGAGCAGTTCTTC.

This chain joins TRBV12-3 or TRBV12-4 and TRBJ1-2; D gene unclear. V shed 1 base and J shed 1 base, with 13 bases lying between them. The length of the CDR3 is 16 residues. DNA of the CDR3: TGTGCCAGCAGTTTAGACATCAGCGATTATAACTATGGCTACACCTTC. It encodes CASSLDISDYNYGYTF.

The chain combines TRBV15 with TRBJ1-1; the match to TRBD1 covers 7 bases. V was pared by 1 base and J by 5 bases, with 7 bases of the junction left unmatched. The CDR3 sequence is 15 residues long. Germline lookup yields CDR1 LNHNV and CDR2 YYDKDF (reference sequence). The CDR3 nucleotides are TGTGCCACCAGCAGAGTTGGAGGGGGCAGAACTGAAGCTTTCTTT. Translation: CATSRVGGGRTEAFF.

The chain carries TRBV4-1 and TRBJ1-2; no firm D call. Germline CDR1 MGHRA, CDR2 YSYEKL. The CDR3 consists of 15 residues. V was clipped by 4 bases and J by 1 base, with 13 bases between them. CDR3 sequence: CASSPGPEHNYGYTF. CDR3 nucleotides: TGCGCCAGCAGCCCCGGACCCGAGCATAACTATGGCTACACCTTC.

Concerning this clonotype: A much larger clonotype is one base distant, so this may be a read error. This chain uses TRBV7-2 with TRBJ2-7; 14 bases agree with TRBD2. Per the germline V gene, CDR1 is SGHTA and CDR2 is FQGNSA. The CDR3 loop spans 18 amino acids. CDR3 nucleotides: TGTGTCAGCAGCCTTGCTGGGACTAGCGGGGGCTTTTCCTACGAGCAGTACGTC. It codes for CVSSLAGTSGGFSYEQYV.

The gene calls are TRBV6-2 or TRBV6-3 and TRBJ2-5, with D possibly being TRBD2 (6 bases). With 8 bases removed from V and 2 bases from J, the gap between germline ends came to 15 bases. Per the germline V gene, CDR1 is MNHEY and CDR2 is SVGEGT. CDR3 length equals 14 residues. The CDR3 DNA reads TGTGCCAGCCAAGGAGGGATCTCTCAAGAGACCCAGTACTTC. Its protein product is CASQGGISQETQYF.

In its sample, this clonotype was seen a few times. This CDR3 is CASSPERDTQYF. The DNA for the CDR3 is TGTGCCAGCTCCCCCGAGAGGGATACGCAGTATTTT. V and J are TRBV12-3 or TRBV12-4 and TRBJ2-3; D unresolved. This CDR3 has 12 residues. V was shortened by 8 bases and J by 6 bases, with 12 bases between the two germline ends.

In this sample, this clonotype turned up a few times. The chain links TRBV12-3 or TRBV12-4 to TRBJ1-2; unclear D gene. The CDR3 runs to 12 residues. V lost 6 bases, J lost 8 bases, and 13 bases lay in between. CDR3 loop: CASSPPGHGYTF. In nucleotides, the CDR3 is TGTGCCAGCAGCCCCCCAGGCCACGGCTACACCTTC.

The chain recombines TRBV6-6 with TRBJ1-5; D is perhaps TRBD1 (5 bases). Germline CDR1 is MNHNY and CDR2 is SVGAGI (reference sequence). With 5 bases removed from V and 3 bases from J, the gap between germline ends came to 17 bases. The CDR3 is made up of 16 amino acids. The CDR3 spells CASSGTAARDNQPQHF. The CDR3 DNA reads TGTGCCAGCAGTGGGACCGCCGCCCGGGACAATCAGCCCCAGCATTTT.

There are a few counts of this clonotype. V and J are TRBV7-9 and TRBJ1-4; D might be TRBD1 (5 bases). Trimming shortened V by 4 bases and J by 7 bases, and 19 bases separated the two germline ends. The CDR3 runs to 16 residues. CDR1 and CDR2 (germline): SEHNR, FQNEAQ (reference sequence). The CDR3, as DNA: TGTGCCAGCAGCTGGGACGGGGGAGCAAGGGGTGAAAAACTGTTTTTT. This sequence encodes CASSWDGGARGEKLFF.

V usage is TRBV3-1 and J usage is TRBJ2-5, with 8 nucleotides matching TRBD2. The V gene's germline CDR1 is LGHDT and CDR2 YNNKEL (reference sequence). The CDR3 has 16 amino acids. V shed 6 bases and J 4 bases; nucleotides not matched to a gene: 13. CDR3 DNA: TGTGCCAGCAGACTCGGGGGGGCCGGAATTAGAGAGACCCAGTACTTC. Its translation: CASRLGGAGIRETQYF.